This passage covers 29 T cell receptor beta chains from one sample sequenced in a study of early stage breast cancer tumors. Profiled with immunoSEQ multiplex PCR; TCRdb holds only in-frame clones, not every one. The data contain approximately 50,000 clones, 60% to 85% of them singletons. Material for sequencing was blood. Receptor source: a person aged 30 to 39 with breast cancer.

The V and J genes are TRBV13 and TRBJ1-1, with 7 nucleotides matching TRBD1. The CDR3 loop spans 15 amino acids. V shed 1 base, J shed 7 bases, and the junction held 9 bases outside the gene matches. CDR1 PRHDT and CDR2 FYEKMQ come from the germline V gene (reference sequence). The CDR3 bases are TGTGCCAGCAGCTTAGAGGAGAGGGGGCCGGATGAAGCTTTCTTT. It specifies CASSLEERGPDEAFF.

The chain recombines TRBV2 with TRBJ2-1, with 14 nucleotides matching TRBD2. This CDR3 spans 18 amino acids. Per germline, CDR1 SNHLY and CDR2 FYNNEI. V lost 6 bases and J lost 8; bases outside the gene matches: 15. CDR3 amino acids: CASRETPGLAGGSHEQFF. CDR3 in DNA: TGTGCCAGCAGGGAAACCCCAGGACTAGCGGGAGGTTCCCATGAGCAGTTCTTC.

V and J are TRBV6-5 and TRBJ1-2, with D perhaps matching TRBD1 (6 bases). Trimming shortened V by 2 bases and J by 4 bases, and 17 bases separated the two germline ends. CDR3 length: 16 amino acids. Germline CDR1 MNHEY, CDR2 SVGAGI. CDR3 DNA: TGTGCCAGCAGTTACCGCGACCGGGGGGCTGGCTATGGCTACACCTTC. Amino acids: CASSYRDRGAGYGYTF.

CDR3 amino acids: CASSDRPGDEQYF. CDR3 coding DNA: TGTGCCAGCAGTGATAGGCCGGGCGACGAGCAGTACTTC. The chain carries TRBV2 and TRBJ2-7, with no clear D. The CDR3 runs 13 residues. V lost 3 bases and J 5 bases, leaving 11 bases between the germline ends. The V gene's germline CDR1 is SNHLY and CDR2 FYNNEI. The whole variable domain, filled in from reference TRBV2 and TRBJ2-7, reads EPEVTQTPSHQVTQMGQEVILRCVPISNHLYFYWYRQILGQKVEFLVSFYNNEISEKSEIFDDQFSVERPDGSNFTLKIRSTKLEDSAMYFCASSDRPGDEQYFGPGTRLTVT.

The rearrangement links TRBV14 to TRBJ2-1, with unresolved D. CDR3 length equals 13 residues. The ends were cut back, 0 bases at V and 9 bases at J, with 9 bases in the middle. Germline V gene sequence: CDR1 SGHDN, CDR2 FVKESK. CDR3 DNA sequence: TGTGCCAGCAGCCAAGATATCGGGTTTGAGCAGTTCTTC. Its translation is CASSQDIGFEQFF.

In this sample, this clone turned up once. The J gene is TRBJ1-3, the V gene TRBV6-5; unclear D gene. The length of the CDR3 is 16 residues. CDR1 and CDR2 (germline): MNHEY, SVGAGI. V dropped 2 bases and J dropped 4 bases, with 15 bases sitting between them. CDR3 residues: CASSYGLAARGNTIYF. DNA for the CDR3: TGTGCCAGCAGTTACGGCTTGGCAGCCAGGGGAAACACCATATATTTT.

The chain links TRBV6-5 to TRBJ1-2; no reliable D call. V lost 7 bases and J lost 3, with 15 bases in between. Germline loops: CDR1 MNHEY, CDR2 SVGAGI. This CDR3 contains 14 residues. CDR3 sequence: CASTIEGGHYGYTF. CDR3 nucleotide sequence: TGTGCCAGCACCATAGAGGGTGGACACTATGGCTACACCTTC.

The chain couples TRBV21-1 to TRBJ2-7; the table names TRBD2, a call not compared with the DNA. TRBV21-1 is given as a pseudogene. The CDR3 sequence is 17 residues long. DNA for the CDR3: TGTGCCAGCAGCACCCCTAGCGGGAGAAACGCGGGCTACGAGCAGTACTTC. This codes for CASSTPSGRNAGYEQYF.

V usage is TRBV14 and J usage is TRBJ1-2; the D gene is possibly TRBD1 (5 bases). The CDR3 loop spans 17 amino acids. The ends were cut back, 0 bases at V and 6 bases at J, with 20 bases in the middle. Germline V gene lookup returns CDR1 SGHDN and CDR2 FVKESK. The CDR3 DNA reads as TGTGCCAGCAGCCAAGATCTCCAGGGACGGCAGGAGGATGGCTACACCTTC. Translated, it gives CASSQDLQGRQEDGYTF. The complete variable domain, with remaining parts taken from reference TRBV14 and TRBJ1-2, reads EAGVTQFPSHSVIEKGQTVTLRCDPISGHDNLYWYRRVMGKEIKFLLHFVKESKQDESGMPNNRFLAERTGGTYSTLKVQPAELEDSGVYFCASSQDLQGRQEDGYTFGSGTRLTVV.

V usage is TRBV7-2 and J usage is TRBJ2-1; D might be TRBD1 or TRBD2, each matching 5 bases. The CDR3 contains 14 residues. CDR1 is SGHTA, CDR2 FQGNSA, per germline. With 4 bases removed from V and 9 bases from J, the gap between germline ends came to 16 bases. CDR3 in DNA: TGTGCCAGCAGCTCGTATCAGGGAGTACGTGAGCAGTTCTTC. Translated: CASSSYQGVREQFF.

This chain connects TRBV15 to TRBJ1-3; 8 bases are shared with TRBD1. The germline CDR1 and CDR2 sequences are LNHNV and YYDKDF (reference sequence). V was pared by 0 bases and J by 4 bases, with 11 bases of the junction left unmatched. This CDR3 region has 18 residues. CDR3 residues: CATSRDLIDRGGGNTIYF. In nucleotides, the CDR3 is TGTGCCACCAGCAGAGATCTGATTGACAGGGGTGGAGGAAACACCATATATTTT.

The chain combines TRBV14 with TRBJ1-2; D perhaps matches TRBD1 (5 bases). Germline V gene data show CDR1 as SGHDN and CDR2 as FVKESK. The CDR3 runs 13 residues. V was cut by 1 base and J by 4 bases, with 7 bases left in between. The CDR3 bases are TGTGCCAGCAGCCAAGGACAGATCTATGGCTACACCTTC. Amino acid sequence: CASSQGQIYGYTF.

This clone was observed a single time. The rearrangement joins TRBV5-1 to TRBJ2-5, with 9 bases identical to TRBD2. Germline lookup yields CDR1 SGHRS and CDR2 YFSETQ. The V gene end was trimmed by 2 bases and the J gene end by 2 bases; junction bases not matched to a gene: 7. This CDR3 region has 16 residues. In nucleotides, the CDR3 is TGCGCCAGCAGCTTCCTGACTAGCGGTGGACAAGAGACCCAGTACTTC. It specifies CASSFLTSGGQETQYF.

The DNA for the CDR3 is TGTGCCAGCAGTTACCGGGGACAGGACTACGAGCAGTACTTC. Translated: CASSYRGQDYEQYF. The chain links TRBV6-5 to TRBJ2-7; 8 nucleotides agree with TRBD1. V gave up 2 bases and J gave up 3 bases; unmatched junction bases: 3. Per germline, CDR1 MNHEY and CDR2 SVGAGI. This CDR3 contains 14 residues.

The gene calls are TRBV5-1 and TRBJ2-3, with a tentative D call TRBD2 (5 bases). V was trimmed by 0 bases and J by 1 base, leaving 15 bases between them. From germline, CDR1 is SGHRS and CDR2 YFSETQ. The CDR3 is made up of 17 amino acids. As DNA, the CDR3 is TGCGCCAGCAGCTTGGTCGGTAGCGCAAGAGGCACAGATACGCAGTATTTT. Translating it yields CASSLVGSARGTDTQYF.

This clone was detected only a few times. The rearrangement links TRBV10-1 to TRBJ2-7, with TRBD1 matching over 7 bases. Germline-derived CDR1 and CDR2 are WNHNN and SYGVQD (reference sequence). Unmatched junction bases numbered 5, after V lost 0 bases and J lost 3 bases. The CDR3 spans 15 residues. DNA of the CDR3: TGCGCCAGCAGTGAGTCCAGGGCAGGGGGCTACGAGCAGTACTTC. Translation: CASSESRAGGYEQYF.

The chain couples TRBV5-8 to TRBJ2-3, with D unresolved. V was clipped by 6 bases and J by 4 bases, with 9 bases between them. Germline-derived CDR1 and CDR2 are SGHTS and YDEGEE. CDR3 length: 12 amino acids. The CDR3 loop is CASTTAPDTQYF. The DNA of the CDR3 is TGTGCCAGCACCACGGCCCCAGATACGCAGTATTTT. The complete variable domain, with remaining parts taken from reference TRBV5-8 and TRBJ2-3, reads EAGVTQSPTHLIKTRGQQATLRCSPISGHTSVYWYQQALGLGLQFLLWYDEGEERNRGNFPPRFSGRQFPNYSSELNVNALELEDSALYLCASTTAPDTQYFGPGTRLTVL.

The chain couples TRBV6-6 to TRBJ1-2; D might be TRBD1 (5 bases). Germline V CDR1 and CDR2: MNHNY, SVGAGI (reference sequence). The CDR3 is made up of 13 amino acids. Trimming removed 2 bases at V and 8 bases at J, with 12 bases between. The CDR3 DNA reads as TGTGCCAGCAGTTACGGCACAGGACAAGGCTACACCTTC. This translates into CASSYGTGQGYTF.

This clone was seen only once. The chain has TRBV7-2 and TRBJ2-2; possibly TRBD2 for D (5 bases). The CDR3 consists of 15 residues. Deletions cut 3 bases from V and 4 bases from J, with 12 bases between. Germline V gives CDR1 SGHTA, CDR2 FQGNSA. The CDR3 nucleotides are TGTGCCAGCAGCTTTGAGGGATGGCGCACCGGGGAGCTGTTTTTT. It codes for CASSFEGWRTGELFF.

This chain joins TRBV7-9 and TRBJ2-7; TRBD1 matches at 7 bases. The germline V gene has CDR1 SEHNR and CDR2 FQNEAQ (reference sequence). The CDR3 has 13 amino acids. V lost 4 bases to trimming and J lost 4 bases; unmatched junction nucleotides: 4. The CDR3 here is CASSSGTDYEQYF. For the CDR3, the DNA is TGTGCCAGCAGCTCCGGGACAGATTACGAGCAGTACTTC.

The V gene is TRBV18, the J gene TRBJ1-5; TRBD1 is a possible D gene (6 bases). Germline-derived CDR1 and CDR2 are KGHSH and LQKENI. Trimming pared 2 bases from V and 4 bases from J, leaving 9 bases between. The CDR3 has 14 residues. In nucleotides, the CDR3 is TGTGCCAGCTCACCAGAGGGGGGAAATCAGCCCCAGCATTTT. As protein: CASSPEGGNQPQHF.

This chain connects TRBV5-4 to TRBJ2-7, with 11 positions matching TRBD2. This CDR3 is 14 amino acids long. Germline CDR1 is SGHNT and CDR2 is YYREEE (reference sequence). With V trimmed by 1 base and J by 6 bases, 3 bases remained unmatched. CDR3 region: CASSLTSGSGEQYF. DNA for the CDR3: TGTGCCAGCAGCTTGACTAGCGGGAGTGGCGAGCAGTACTTC.

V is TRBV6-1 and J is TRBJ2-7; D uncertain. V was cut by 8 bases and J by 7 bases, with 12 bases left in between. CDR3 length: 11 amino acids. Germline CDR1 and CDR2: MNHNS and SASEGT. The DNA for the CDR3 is TGTGCCAGCGCTTCTTACTATGAGCAGTACTTC. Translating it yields CASASYYEQYF.

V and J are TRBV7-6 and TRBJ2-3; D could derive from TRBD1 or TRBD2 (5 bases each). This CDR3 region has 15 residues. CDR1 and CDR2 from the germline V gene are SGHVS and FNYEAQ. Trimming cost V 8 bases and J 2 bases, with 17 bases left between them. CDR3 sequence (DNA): TGTGCCAGCTCCTCTAGGGACGGAGACACAGATACGCAGTATTTT. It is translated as CASSSRDGDTDTQYF.

CDR3 nucleotide sequence: TGTGCCAAAAGGCCCACTGAAGCTTTCTTT. Residues: CAKRPTEAFF. This chain links TRBV19 with TRBJ1-1; unclear D gene. Per the germline V gene, CDR1 is LNHDA and CDR2 is SQIVND (reference sequence). This CDR3 is 10 amino acids long. Trimming stripped 10 bases from V and 4 bases from J, with 7 bases between. The full variable domain, with the rest looked up from reference TRBV19 and TRBJ1-1, is DGGITQSPKYLFRKEGQNVTLSCEQNLNHDAMYWYRQDPGQGLRLIYYSQIVNDFQKGDIAEGYSVSREKKESFPLTVTSAQKNPTAFYLCAKRPTEAFFGQGTRLTVV.

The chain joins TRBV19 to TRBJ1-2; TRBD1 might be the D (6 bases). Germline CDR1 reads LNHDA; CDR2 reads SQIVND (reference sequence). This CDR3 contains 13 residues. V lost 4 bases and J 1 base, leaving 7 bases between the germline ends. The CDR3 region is CASSKQGNYGYTF. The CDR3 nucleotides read TGTGCCAGTAGTAAACAGGGTAACTATGGCTACACCTTC.

The CDR3 protein is CAISRRETPWGEQYF. In DNA, the CDR3 is TGTGCCATCTCCCGACGGGAGACCCCTTGGGGCGAGCAGTACTTC. The gene calls are TRBV10-3 and TRBJ2-7, with D maybe TRBD2 (6 bases). The CDR3 runs to 15 residues. The V end was cut by 8 bases, the J end by 6 bases, with 23 bases between. Germline V gene data show CDR1 as ENHRY and CDR2 as SYGVKD.

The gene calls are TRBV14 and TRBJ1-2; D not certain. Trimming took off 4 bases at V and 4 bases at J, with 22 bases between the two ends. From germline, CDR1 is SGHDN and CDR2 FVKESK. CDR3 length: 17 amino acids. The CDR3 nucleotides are TGTGCCAGCAGCCTCTTGCGGGGTACCACCTCTAGCTATGGCTACACCTTC. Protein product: CASSLLRGTTSSYGYTF.

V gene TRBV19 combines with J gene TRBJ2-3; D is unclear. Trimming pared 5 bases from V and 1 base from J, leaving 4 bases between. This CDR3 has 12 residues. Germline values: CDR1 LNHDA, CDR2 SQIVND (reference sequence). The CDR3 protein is CASSVGTDTQYF. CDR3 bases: TGTGCCAGTAGTGTCGGCACAGATACGCAGTATTTT.